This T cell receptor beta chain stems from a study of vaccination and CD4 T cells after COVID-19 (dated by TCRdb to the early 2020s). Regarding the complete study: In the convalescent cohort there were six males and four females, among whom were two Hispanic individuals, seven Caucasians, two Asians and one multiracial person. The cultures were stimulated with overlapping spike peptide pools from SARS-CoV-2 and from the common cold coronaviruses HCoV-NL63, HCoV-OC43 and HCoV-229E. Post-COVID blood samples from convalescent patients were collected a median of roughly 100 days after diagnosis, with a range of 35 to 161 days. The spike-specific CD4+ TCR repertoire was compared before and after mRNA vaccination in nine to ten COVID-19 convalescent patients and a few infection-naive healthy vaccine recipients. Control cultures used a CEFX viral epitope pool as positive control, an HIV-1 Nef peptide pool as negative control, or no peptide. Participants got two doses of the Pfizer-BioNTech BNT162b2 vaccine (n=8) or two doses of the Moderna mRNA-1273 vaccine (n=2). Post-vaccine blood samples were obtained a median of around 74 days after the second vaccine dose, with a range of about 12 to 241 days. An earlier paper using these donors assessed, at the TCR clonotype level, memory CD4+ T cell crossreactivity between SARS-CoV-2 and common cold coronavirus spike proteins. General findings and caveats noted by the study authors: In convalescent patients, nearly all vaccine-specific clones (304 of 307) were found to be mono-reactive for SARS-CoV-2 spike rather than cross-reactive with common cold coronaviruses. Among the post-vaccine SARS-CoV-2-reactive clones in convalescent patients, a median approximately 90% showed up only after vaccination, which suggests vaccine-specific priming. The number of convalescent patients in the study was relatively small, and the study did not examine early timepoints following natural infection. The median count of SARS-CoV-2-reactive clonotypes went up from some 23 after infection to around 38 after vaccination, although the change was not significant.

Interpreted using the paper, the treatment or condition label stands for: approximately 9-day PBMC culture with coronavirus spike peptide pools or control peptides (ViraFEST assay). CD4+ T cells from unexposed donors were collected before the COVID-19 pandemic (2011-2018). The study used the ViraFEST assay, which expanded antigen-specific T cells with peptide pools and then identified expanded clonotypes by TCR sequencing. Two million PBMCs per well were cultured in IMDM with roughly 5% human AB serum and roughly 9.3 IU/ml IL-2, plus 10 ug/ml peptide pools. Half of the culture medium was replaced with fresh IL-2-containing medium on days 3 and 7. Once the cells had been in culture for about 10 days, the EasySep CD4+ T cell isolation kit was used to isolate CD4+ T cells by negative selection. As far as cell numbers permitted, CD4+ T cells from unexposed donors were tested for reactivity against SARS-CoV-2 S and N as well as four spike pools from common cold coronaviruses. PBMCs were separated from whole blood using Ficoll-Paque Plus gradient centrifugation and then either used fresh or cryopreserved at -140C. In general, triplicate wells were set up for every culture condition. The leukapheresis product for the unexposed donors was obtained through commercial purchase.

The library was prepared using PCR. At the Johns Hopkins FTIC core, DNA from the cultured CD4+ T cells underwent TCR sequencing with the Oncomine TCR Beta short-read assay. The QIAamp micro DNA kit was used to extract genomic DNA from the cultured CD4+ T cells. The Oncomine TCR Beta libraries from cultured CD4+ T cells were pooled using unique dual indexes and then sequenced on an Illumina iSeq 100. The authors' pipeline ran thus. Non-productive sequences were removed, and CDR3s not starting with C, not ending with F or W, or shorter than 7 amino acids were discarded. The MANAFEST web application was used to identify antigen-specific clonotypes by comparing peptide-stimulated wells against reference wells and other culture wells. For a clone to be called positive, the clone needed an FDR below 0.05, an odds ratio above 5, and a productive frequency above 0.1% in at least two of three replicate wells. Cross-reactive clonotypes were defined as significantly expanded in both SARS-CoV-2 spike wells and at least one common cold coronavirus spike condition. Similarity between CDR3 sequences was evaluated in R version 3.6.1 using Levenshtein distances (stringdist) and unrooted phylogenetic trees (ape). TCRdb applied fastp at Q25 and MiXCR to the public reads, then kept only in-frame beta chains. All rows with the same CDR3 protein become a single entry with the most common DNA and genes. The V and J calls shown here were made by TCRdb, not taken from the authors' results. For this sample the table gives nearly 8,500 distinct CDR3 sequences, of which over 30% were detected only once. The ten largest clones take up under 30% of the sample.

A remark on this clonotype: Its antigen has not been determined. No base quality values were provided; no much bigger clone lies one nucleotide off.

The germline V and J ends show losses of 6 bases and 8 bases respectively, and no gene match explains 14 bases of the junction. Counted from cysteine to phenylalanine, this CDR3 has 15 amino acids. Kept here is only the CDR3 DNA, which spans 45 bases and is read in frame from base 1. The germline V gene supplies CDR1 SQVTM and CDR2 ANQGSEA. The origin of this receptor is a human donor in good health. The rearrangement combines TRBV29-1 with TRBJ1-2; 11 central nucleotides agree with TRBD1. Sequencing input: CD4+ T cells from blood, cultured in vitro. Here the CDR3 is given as CSVGFHGQGAGGYTF. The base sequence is TGCAGCGTGGGGTTCCATGGACAGGGGGCAGGGGGCTACACCTTC.